This paragraph covers one TCR beta chain sequence. The antigen is not known. This record belongs to a study of T-cell memory formation after mild COVID-19. Study findings and constraints: Contracting clones, day 15 to 85, had balanced CD4/CD8, and later expanders favored CD4+. Chiefly within CM and EM were the contracting CD4+ clones; CD8+ ones were within EMRA.

TCRdb re-called the 5' RACE reads with MiXCR, one entry per CDR3 protein. The repertoire consists of some 130,000 distinct CDR3 sequences, with approximately 25% occurring once and the leading ten covering less than 25%. Germline assignment: CDR1 SQVTM and CDR2 ANQGSEA. The CDR3 is made up of 12 amino acids. Trimming pared 6 bases from V and 2 bases from J, leaving 11 bases between. The sequenced material came from PBMCs or a T cell subset sorted from them (not recorded which). The chain employs TRBV29-1 and TRBJ2-7; weak D call: TRBD2 (6 bases). The receptor was isolated from an adult woman who had mild COVID-19 (a few samples of this study predate the infection). Cell type and time point are not known. The CDR3 DNA reads TGCAGCGTGGGGGACTTCGCCTACGAGCAGTACTTC. Its translation is CSVGDFAYEQYF.